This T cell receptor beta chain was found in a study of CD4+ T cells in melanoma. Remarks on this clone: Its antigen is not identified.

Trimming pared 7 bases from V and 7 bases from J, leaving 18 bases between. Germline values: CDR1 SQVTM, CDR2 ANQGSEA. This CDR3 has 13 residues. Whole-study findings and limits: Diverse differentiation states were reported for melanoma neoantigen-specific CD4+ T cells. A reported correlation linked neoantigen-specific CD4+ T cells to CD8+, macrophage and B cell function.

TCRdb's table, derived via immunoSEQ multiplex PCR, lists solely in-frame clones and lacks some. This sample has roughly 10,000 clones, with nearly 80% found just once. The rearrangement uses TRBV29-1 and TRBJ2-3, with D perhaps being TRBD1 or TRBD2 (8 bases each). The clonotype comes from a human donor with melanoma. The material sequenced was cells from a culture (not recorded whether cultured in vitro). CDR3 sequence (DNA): TGCAGCGCCCCAGGGGGCGGGGGGCATACGCAGTATTTT. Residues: CSAPGGGGHTQYF.